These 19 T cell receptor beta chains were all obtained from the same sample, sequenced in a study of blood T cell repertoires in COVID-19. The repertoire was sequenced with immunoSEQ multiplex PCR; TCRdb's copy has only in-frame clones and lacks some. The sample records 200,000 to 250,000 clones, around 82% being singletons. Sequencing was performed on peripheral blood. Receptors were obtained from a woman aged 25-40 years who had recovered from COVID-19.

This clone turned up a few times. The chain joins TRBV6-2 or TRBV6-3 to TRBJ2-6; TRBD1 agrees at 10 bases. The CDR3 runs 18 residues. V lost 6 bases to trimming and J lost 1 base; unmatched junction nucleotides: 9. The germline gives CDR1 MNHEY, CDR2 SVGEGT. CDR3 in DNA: TGTGCCAGCAGCCCTACCGGGACAGGGGTTTCTGGGGCCAACGTCCTGACTTTC. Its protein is CASSPTGTGVSGANVLTF.

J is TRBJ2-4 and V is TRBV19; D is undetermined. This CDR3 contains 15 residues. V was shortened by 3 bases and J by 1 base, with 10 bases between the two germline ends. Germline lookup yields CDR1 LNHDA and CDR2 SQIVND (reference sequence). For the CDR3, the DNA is TGTGCCAGTAGTATCCTTCCTTCTGCCAAAAACATTCAGTACTTC. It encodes CASSILPSAKNIQYF.

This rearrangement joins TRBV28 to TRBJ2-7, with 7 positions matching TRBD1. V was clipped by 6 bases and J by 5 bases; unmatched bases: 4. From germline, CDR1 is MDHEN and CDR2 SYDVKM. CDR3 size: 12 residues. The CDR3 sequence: CASSYQGDEQYF. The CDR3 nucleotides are TGTGCCAGCAGCTATCAGGGGGACGAGCAGTACTTC.

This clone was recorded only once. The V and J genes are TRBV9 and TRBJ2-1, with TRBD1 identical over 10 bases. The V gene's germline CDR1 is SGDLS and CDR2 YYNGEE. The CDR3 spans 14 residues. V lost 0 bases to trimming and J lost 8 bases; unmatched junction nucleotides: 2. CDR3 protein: CASSVGDRGYEQFF. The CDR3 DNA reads TGTGCCAGCAGCGTAGGGGACAGGGGTTATGAGCAGTTCTTC.

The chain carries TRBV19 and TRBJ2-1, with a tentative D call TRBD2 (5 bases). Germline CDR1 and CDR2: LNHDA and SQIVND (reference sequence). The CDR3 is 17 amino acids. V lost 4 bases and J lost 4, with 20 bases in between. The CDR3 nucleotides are TGTGCCAGTAGTACGAGAGGGAGTTCCCTCTTGTACAATGAGCAGTTCTTC. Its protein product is CASSTRGSSLLYNEQFF.

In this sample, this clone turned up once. The CDR3: CASSQVASGTYEQYF. The DNA for the CDR3 is TGTGCCAGCAGCCAAGTAGCTAGCGGGACCTACGAGCAGTACTTC. The chain links TRBV4-2 to TRBJ2-7; 9 nucleotides line up with TRBD2. The V gene's germline CDR1 is LGHNA and CDR2 YNFKEQ. CDR3 size: 15 residues. Unmatched junction bases numbered 3, after V lost 1 base and J lost 2 bases.

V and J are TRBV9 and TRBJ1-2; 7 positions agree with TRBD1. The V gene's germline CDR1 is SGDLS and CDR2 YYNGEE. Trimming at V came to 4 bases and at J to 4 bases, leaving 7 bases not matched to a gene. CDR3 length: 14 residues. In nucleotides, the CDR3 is TGTGCCAGCAGCCGTACTGACAGGGCCTATGGCTACACCTTC. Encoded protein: CASSRTDRAYGYTF.

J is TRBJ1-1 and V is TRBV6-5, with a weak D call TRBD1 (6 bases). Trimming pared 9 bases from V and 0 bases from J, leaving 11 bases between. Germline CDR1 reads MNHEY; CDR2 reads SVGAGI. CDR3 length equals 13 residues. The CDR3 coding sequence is TGTGCCAGTCACAGGGTCCTGAACACTGAAGCTTTCTTT. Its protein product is CASHRVLNTEAFF.

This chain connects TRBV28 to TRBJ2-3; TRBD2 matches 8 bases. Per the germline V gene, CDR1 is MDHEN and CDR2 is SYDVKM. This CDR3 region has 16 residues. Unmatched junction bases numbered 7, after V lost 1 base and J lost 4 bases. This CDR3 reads CASSLYLAGEPDTQYF. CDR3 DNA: TGTGCCAGCAGTTTATACCTAGCGGGCGAGCCAGATACGCAGTATTTT.

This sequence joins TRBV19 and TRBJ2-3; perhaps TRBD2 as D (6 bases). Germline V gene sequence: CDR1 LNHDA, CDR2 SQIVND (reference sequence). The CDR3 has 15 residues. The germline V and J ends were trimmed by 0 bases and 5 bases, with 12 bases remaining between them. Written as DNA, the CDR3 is TGTGCCAGTAGTATAGATAGCGGCCTCCAAGATACGCAGTATTTT. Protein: CASSIDSGLQDTQYF.

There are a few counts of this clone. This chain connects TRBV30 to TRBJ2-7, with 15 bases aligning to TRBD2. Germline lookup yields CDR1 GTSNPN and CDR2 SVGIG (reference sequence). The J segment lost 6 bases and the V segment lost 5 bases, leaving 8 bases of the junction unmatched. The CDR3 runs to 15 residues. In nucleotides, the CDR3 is TGTGCCTGGGGGGGACTAGCGGGAGGAATCCGCGAGCAGTACTTC. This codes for CAWGGLAGGIREQYF.

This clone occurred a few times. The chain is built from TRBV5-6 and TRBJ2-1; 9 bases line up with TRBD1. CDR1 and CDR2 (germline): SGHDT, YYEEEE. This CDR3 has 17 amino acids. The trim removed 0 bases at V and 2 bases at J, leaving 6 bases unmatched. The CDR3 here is CASSLGPGTGPYNEQFF. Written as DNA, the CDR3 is TGTGCCAGCAGCTTGGGCCCCGGGACAGGGCCCTACAATGAGCAGTTCTTC.

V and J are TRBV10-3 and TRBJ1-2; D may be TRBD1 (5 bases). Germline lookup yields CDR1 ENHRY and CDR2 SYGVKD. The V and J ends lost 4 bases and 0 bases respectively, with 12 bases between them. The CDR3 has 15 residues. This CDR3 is CAISGVGGANYGYTF. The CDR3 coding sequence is TGTGCCATCAGTGGGGTCGGGGGGGCTAACTATGGCTACACCTTC.

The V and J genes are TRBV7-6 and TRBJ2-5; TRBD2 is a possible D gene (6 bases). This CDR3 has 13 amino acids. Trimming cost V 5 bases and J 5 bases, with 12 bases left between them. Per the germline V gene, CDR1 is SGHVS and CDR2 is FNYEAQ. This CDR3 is CASSTSWLETQYF. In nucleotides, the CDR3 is TGTGCCAGCAGCACTAGCTGGTTGGAGACCCAGTACTTC.

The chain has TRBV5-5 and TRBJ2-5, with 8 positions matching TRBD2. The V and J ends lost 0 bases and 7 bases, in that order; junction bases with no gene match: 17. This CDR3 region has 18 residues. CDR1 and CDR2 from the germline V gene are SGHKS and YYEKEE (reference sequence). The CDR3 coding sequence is TGTGCCAGCAGCTTGGAGACTAGCGATCCCCGGGCTCGCGGGACCCAGTACTTC. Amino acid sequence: CASSLETSDPRARGTQYF.

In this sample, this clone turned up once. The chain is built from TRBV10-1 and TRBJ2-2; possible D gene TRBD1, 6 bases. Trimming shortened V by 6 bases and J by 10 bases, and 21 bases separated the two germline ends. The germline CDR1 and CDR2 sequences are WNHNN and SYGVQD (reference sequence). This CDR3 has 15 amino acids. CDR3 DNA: TGCGCCAGCAGCTCCGGGACCGCCAGGGGAGAGGAGCTGTTTTTT. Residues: CASSSGTARGEELFF.

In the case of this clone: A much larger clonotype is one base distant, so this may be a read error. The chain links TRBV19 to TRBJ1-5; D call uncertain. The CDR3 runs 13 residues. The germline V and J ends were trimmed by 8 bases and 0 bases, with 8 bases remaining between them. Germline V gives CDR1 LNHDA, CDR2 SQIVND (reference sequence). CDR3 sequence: CASGSYSNQPQHF. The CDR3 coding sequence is TGTGCCAGTGGTAGTTATAGCAATCAGCCCCAGCATTTT.

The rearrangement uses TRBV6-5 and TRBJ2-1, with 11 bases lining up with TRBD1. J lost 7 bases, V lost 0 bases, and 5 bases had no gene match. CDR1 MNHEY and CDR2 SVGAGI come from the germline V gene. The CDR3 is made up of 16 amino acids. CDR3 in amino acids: CASSYSGTGGQNEQFF. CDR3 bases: TGTGCCAGCAGTTACTCCGGGACAGGGGGTCAGAATGAGCAGTTCTTC.

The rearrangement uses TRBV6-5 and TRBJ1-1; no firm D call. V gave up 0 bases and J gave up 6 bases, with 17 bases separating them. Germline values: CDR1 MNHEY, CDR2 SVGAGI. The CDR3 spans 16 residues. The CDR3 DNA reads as TGTGCCAGCAGTTACTCGCGTCAAACTAGATACCCTGAAGCTTTCTTT. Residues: CASSYSRQTRYPEAFF.